One and the same sample provided the 10 T cell receptor beta chains below, sequenced in a study of T cells in narcolepsy. Clones were sequenced by immunoSEQ multiplex PCR, and TCRdb holds only the in-frame ones, with some missing. Here the sample spans about 25,000 clones, about 80% being singletons. Specimen: CD45RA- memory CD4+ T cells from PBMCs. These receptors all stem from a human donor with narcolepsy.

The DNA of the CDR3 is TGTGCCAGTAGTTTCAGGGCGACGTCAACAGATACGCAGTATTTT. Protein sequence: CASSFRATSTDTQYF. The chain uses TRBV19 and TRBJ2-3; the D gene is possibly TRBD1 (5 bases). Trimming stripped 5 bases from V and 3 bases from J, with 15 bases between. CDR1 LNHDA and CDR2 SQIVND come from the germline V gene (reference sequence). The CDR3 consists of 15 residues.

V is TRBV11-1 and J is TRBJ2-3; D gene ambiguous. The germline V gene has CDR1 SGHAT and CDR2 FQDESV (reference sequence). This CDR3 is 11 amino acids long. Trimming removed 3 bases from V and 5 bases from J, with 3 bases in between. CDR3 in DNA: TGTGCCAGCAGCTTTATAGATACGCAGTATTTT. It translates to CASSFIDTQYF. The entire variable domain, with the rest obtained from reference TRBV11-1 and TRBJ2-3, is as follows: EAEVAQSPRYKITEKSQAVAFWCDPISGHATLYWYRQILGQGPELLVQFQDESVVDDSQLPKDRFSAERLKGVDSTLKIQPAELGDSAMYLCASSFIDTQYFGPGTRLTVL.

CDR3 DNA sequence: TGCGCCAGCAGCCGATTGGATGGGGAGGGTGGTCGGTTCAACACTGAAGCTTTCTTT. Residues: CASSRLDGEGGRFNTEAFF. The chain has TRBV4-1 and TRBJ1-1; D call uncertain. Germline-derived CDR1 and CDR2 are MGHRA and YSYEKL. Between the trimmed V and J ends, which lost 4 bases and 2 bases, there was a span of 26 bases. The CDR3 consists of 19 residues.

The chain combines TRBV29-1 with TRBJ2-7, with 8 bases lining up with TRBD2. The germline V gene has CDR1 SQVTM and CDR2 ANQGSEA. The CDR3 extends over 14 amino acids. V gave up 5 bases and J gave up 7 bases; unmatched junction bases: 13. CDR3 amino acids: CSVLLSGSTREQYF. DNA of the CDR3: TGCAGCGTTCTTCTCAGCGGGAGTACCAGGGAGCAGTACTTC.

This clone occurred a few times. V usage is TRBV5-1 and J usage is TRBJ2-1, with a possible D match to TRBD1 (6 bases). The germline gives CDR1 SGHRS, CDR2 YFSETQ. Trimming stripped 4 bases from V and 7 bases from J, with 21 bases between. The CDR3 length is 16 residues. The DNA for the CDR3 is TGCGCCAGCAGCCCTCAAGGGGGTGGGGTGGGAAATGAGCAGTTCTTC. Translating it yields CASSPQGGGVGNEQFF.

The V gene is TRBV4-1, the J gene TRBJ1-1; D ambiguous. There are 14 residues in the CDR3. Trimming removed 1 base from V and 0 bases from J, with 6 bases in between. Germline-derived CDR1 and CDR2 are MGHRA and YSYEKL. The CDR3 nucleotides are TGCGCCAGCAGCCAAGGAAATTTGAACACTGAAGCTTTCTTT. Translation: CASSQGNLNTEAFF.

This rearrangement joins TRBV5-1 to TRBJ2-6; tentative D call: TRBD2 (6 bases). With 2 bases removed from V and 2 bases from J, the gap between germline ends came to 20 bases. The CDR3 loop spans 19 amino acids. Germline CDR1 is SGHRS and CDR2 is YFSETQ. Here the CDR3 reads CASSLPQGLEEPGANVLTF. The CDR3 DNA follows: TGCGCCAGCAGCTTACCTCAGGGACTGGAGGAACCTGGGGCCAACGTCCTGACTTTC.

The CDR3 region is CASSYSMGYGYTF. In DNA form, the CDR3 reads TGTGCCAGCAGTTACTCGATGGGTTATGGCTACACCTTC. The chain has TRBV6-5 and TRBJ1-2, with D unclear. Trimming shortened V by 0 bases and J by 5 bases, and 7 bases separated the two germline ends. This CDR3 comprises 13 residues. The germline V gene has CDR1 MNHEY and CDR2 SVGAGI.

The chain has TRBV14 and TRBJ1-2, with 9 bases identical to TRBD1. CDR1 is SGHDN, CDR2 FVKESK, per germline. After removal of 2 bases from V and 6 bases from J, the junction contained 4 bases not matched to a gene. The CDR3 is 14 amino acids. DNA of the CDR3: TGTGCCAGCAGCCAATCCGGGACAGGGAATGGCTACACCTTC. Protein product: CASSQSGTGNGYTF.

Concerning this clone: The conserved phenylalanine or tryptophan normally closing the CDR3 is absent here, so this likely arose from a read error. The V and J genes are TRBV6-1 and TRBJ2-7; 7 nucleotides align to TRBD1. Germline values: CDR1 MNHNS, CDR2 SASEGT. This CDR3 region has 14 residues. V was pared by 1 base and J by 0 bases, with 0 bases of the junction left unmatched. The CDR3 DNA reads as TGTGCCAGCAGTGAAGAGGGGGCCTCCTACGAGCAGTACTCC. Its translation: CASSEEGASYEQYS.